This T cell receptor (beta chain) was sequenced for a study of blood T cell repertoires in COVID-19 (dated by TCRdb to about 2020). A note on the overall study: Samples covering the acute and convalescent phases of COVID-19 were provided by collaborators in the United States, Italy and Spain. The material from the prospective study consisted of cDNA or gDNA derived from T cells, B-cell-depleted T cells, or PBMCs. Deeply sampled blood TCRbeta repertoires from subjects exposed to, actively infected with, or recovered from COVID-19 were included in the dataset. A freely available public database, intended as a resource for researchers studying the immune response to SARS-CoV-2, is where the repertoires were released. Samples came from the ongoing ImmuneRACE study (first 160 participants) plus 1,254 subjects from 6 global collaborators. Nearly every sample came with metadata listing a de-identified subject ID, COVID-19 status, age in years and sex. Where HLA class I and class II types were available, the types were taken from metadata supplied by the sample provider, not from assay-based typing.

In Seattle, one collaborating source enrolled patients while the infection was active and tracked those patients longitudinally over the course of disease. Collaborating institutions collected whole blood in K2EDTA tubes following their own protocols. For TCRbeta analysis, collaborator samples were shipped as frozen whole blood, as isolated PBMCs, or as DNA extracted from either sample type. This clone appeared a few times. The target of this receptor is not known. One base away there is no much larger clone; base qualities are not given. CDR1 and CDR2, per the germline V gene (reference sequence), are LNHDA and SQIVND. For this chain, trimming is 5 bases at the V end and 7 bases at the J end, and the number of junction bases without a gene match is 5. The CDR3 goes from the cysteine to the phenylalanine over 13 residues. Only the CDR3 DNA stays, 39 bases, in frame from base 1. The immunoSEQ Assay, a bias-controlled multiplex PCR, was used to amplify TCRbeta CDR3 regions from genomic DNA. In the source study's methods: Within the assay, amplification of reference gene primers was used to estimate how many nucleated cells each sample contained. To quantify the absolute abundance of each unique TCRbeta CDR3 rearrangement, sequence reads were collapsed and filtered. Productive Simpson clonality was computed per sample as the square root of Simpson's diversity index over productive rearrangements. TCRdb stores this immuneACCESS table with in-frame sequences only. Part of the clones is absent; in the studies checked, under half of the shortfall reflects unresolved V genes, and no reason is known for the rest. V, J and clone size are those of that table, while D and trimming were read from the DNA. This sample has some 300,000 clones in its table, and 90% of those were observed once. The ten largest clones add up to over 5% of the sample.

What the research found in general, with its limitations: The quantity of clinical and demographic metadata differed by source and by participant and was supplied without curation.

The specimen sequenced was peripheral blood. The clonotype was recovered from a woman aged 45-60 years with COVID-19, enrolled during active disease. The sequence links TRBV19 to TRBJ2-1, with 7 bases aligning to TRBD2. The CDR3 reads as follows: CASSRGDGNEQFF. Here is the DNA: TGTGCCAGTAGTCGGGGGGACGGGAATGAGCAGTTCTTC.